This passage covers 6 T cell receptor beta chains from one sample sequenced in a study of blood T cell repertoires in COVID-19. Clones were read by immunoSEQ multiplex PCR, and TCRdb kept only the in-frame ones, dropping some. The data show a few hundred thousand clones, approximately 87% seen once. Sequencing input: peripheral blood. These receptors all stem from a man aged 55 to 70 who had recovered from COVID-19.

This rearrangement joins TRBV19 to TRBJ1-4, with D possibly matching TRBD1 (6 bases). Germline lookup yields CDR1 LNHDA and CDR2 SQIVND (reference sequence). V was pared by 3 bases and J by 8 bases, with 19 bases between. The CDR3 contains 16 residues. This CDR3 reads CASSISPDRPGEKLFF. The CDR3 DNA reads TGTGCCAGTAGTATTTCACCCGACAGGCCCGGGGAAAAACTGTTTTTT.

This clone showed up just once. J is TRBJ2-7 and V is TRBV18, with a tentative D call TRBD1 (5 bases). The CDR3 runs to 14 residues. V was clipped by 0 bases and J by 5 bases, with 11 bases between them. The V gene's germline CDR1 is KGHSH and CDR2 LQKENI. CDR3 region: CASSPPSPRDEQYF. CDR3 bases: TGTGCCAGCTCACCACCGAGCCCCAGGGACGAGCAGTACTTC.

J is TRBJ1-4 and V is TRBV5-1; 7 bases map to TRBD1. Looked up from germline, CDR1 is SGHRS and CDR2 is YFSETQ. Germline trimming cut 0 bases from V and 7 bases from J; bases unmatched to any gene: 6. The CDR3 is 15 amino acids. The CDR3 reads CASSLASGGPEKLFF. The CDR3 DNA reads as TGCGCCAGCAGCTTGGCTTCAGGGGGTCCTGAAAAACTGTTTTTT.

The gene calls are TRBV7-8 and TRBJ2-7; TRBD2 matches at 7 bases. The CDR3 consists of 14 residues. The junction had 12 bases not matched to a gene; V was cut back by 7 bases and J by 6 bases. The germline gives CDR1 SGHVS, CDR2 FQNEAQ. In DNA, the CDR3 is TGTGCCAGCACCCAAGGGGAGGGTCCTGGCGAGCAGTACTTC. It codes for CASTQGEGPGEQYF.

The rearrangement uses TRBV3-1 (or the pseudogene TRBV3-2) and TRBJ2-7, with 7 bases lining up with TRBD2. CDR1 is LGHDT, CDR2 YNNKEL, per germline (reference sequence). The CDR3 spans 16 residues. Germline trimming cut 4 bases from V and 7 bases from J; bases unmatched to any gene: 16. The DNA for the CDR3 is TGTGCCAGCAGCCTCGGGGCTAGCGGACCCTCGGGGGAGCAGTACTTC. It codes for CASSLGASGPSGEQYF.

The rearrangement uses TRBV7-9 and TRBJ1-4, with 12 bases matching TRBD1. V lost 1 base, J lost 14 bases, and 5 bases stayed unmatched. Germline V lookup: CDR1 SEHNR, CDR2 FQNEAQ (reference sequence). The CDR3 extends over 14 amino acids. DNA of the CDR3: TGTGCCAGCAGCTTAGTAGGGACAGGGGGCAATCTGTTTTTT. This codes for CASSLVGTGGNLFF.